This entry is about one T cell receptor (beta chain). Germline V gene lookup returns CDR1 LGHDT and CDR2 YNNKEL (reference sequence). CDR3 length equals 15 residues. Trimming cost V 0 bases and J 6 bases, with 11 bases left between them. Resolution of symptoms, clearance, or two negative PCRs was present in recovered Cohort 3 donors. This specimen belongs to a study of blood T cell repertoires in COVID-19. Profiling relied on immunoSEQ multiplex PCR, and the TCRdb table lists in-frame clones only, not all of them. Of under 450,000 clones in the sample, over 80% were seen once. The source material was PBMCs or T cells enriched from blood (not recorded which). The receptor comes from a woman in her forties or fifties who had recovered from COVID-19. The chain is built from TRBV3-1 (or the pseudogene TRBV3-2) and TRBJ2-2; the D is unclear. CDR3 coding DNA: TGTGCCAGCAGCCAAGATGGTAGGAGCTCCGGGGAGCTGTTTTTT. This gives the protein CASSQDGRSSGELFF.